This passage covers 16 T cell receptor beta chains from one sample sequenced in a study of blood T cell repertoires in COVID-19. The assay was immunoSEQ multiplex PCR, and TCRdb's table has in-frame clones only and misses some. In the table there are some 300,000 clones, 65% to 90% of which are singletons. The sequencing input was peripheral blood. All receptors derive from a woman in her seventies with COVID-19, enrolled during active disease.

The chain links TRBV27 to TRBJ1-5, with TRBD1 as a possible D gene (6 bases). Trimming removed 6 bases from V and 5 bases from J, with 11 bases in between. CDR1 MNHEY and CDR2 SMNVEV come from the germline V gene (reference sequence). CDR3 length: 13 residues. CDR3 nucleotides: TGTGCCAGCAGCCCAGGGGTTTATCAGCCCCAGCATTTT. Translating it yields CASSPGVYQPQHF.

The CDR3 loop is CASSLGRSSPLHF. In DNA form, the CDR3 reads TGTGCCAGCAGTTTAGGGAGGAGCTCACCCCTCCACTTT. This rearrangement joins TRBV27 to TRBJ1-6; D is unclear. CDR1 and CDR2 from the germline V gene are MNHEY and SMNVEV (reference sequence). The CDR3 runs to 13 residues. V was shortened by 2 bases and J by 10 bases, with 9 bases between the two germline ends.

V gene TRBV28 combines with J gene TRBJ2-7; 7 positions agree with TRBD1. The J segment lost 5 bases and the V segment lost 5 bases, leaving 18 bases of the junction unmatched. The CDR3 consists of 17 residues. The V gene's germline CDR1 is MDHEN and CDR2 SYDVKM. The CDR3 spells CASSPKLMTGLLNEQYF. CDR3 sequence (DNA): TGTGCCAGCAGTCCCAAACTCATGACAGGGCTCTTGAACGAGCAGTACTTC.

This chain connects TRBV5-4 to TRBJ1-2; possibly TRBD1 for D (5 bases). The CDR3 runs to 15 residues. V dropped 4 bases and J dropped 7 bases, with 20 bases sitting between them. Germline loops: CDR1 SGHNT, CDR2 YYREEE (reference sequence). In DNA form, the CDR3 reads TGTGCCAGCAGCCCGAACCAACAGGACTACTCTGGCTACACCTTC. Translation: CASSPNQQDYSGYTF. The full variable domain, completed using reference TRBV5-4 and TRBJ1-2, is ETGVTQSPTHLIKTRGQQVTLRCSSQSGHNTVSWYQQALGQGPQFIFQYYREEENGRGNFPPRFSGLQFPNYSSELNVNALELDDSALYLCASSPNQQDYSGYTFGSGTRLTVV.

The V gene is TRBV2, the J gene TRBJ2-7; TRBD1 aligns across 8 bases. CDR3 length: 13 amino acids. Trimming at V came to 9 bases and at J to 3 bases, leaving 7 bases not matched to a gene. CDR1 SNHLY and CDR2 FYNNEI come from the germline V gene. The CDR3 sequence is CASSIGTGYEQYF. The CDR3 DNA reads as TGTGCCAGTAGTATAGGGACAGGCTACGAGCAGTACTTC.

The chain links TRBV14 to TRBJ1-2, with D perhaps matching TRBD1 (6 bases). The length of the CDR3 is 15 residues. Germline assignment: CDR1 SGHDN and CDR2 FVKESK. The V end lost 5 bases, the J end lost 3 bases, and 16 bases lay between the germline ends. CDR3 sequence reads: CASSSQITGYYGYTF. As DNA, the CDR3 is TGTGCCAGCAGCTCGCAAATCACAGGGTACTATGGCTACACCTTC.

This clone was detected many times. This rearrangement joins TRBV29-1 to TRBJ2-3; tentatively, D is TRBD2 (6 bases). Per the germline V gene, CDR1 is SQVTM and CDR2 is ANQGSEA. With 0 bases removed from V and 1 base from J, the gap between germline ends came to 11 bases. The CDR3 sequence is 15 residues long. In nucleotides, the CDR3 is TGCAGCGTTGAAGATCGGCCTAGCGGCACAGATACGCAGTATTTT. Encoded protein: CSVEDRPSGTDTQYF.

CDR3 sequence reads: CASSSAGTGFEKLFF. In nucleotides, the CDR3 is TGTGCCAGCAGTTCCGCCGGGACAGGGTTTGAAAAACTGTTTTTT. This chain links TRBV27 with TRBJ1-4; 9 nucleotides match TRBD1. Germline CDR1 and CDR2: MNHEY and SMNVEV (reference sequence). The ends lost 4 bases at V and 7 bases at J; junction bases unmatched: 7. This CDR3 is built from 15 residues. The variable domain in full, with the rest retrieved from reference TRBV27 and TRBJ1-4, is EAQVTQNPRYLITVTGKKLTVTCSQNMNHEYMSWYRQDPGLGLRQIYYSMNVEVTDKGDVPEGYKVSRKEKRNFPLILESPSPNQTSLYFCASSSAGTGFEKLFFGSGTQLSVL.

The genes are TRBV7-2 and TRBJ1-2, with 8 positions matching TRBD1. With V trimmed by 5 bases and J by 4 bases, 3 bases remained unmatched. The length of the CDR3 is 13 residues. CDR1 is SGHTA, CDR2 FQGNSA, per germline. The CDR3 reads CASSQGAGYGYTF. CDR3 coding DNA: TGTGCCAGCAGCCAGGGGGCGGGCTATGGCTACACCTTC.

V gene TRBV7-7 combines with J gene TRBJ2-5, with 15 bases lining up with TRBD2. Germline V lookup: CDR1 SSHAT, CDR2 FNYEAQ (reference sequence). CDR3 length equals 17 residues. V lost 5 bases, J lost 0 bases, and 4 bases stayed unmatched. The CDR3 protein is CASSAGLAGGHQETQYF. The CDR3 coding sequence is TGTGCCAGCAGCGCGGGACTAGCGGGGGGCCACCAAGAGACCCAGTACTTC.

V and J are TRBV5-6 and TRBJ1-2; D call uncertain. This CDR3 has 14 amino acids. The V end lost 5 bases, the J end lost 4 bases, and 15 bases lay between the germline ends. Germline V gene sequence: CDR1 SGHDT, CDR2 YYEEEE. CDR3 DNA sequence: TGTGCCAGCAGTCCGGGGTTACCCTCCTATGGCTACACCTTC. Protein product: CASSPGLPSYGYTF.

The rearrangement uses TRBV5-1 and TRBJ2-3; perhaps TRBD2 as D (7 bases). The CDR3 has 15 amino acids. Germline loops: CDR1 SGHRS, CDR2 YFSETQ. V was trimmed by 4 bases and J by 2 bases, leaving 14 bases between them. CDR3 loop: CASSPGAGATDTQYF. In DNA form, the CDR3 reads TGCGCCAGCAGCCCCGGGGCGGGGGCCACAGATACGCAGTATTTT.

This chain links TRBV7-8 with TRBJ2-3; D not certain. Germline V gene lookup returns CDR1 SGHVS and CDR2 FQNEAQ. The V and J ends lost 2 bases and 2 bases respectively, with 11 bases between them. The CDR3 spans 15 residues. The CDR3 sequence: CASSLWPPPTDTQYF. The CDR3 DNA follows: TGTGCCAGCAGCTTATGGCCCCCCCCCACAGATACGCAGTATTTT. Drawing the rest from reference TRBV7-8 and TRBJ2-3, the complete variable domain is GAGVSQSPRYKVAKRGQDVALRCDPISGHVSLFWYQQALGQGPEFLTYFQNEAQLDKSGLPSDRFFAERPEGSVSTLKIQRTQQEDSAVYLCASSLWPPPTDTQYFGPGTRLTVL.

This chain uses TRBV9 with TRBJ2-3, with D perhaps TRBD1 (5 bases). Trimming stripped 0 bases from V and 6 bases from J, with 14 bases between. Germline-derived CDR1 and CDR2 are SGDLS and YYNGEE. CDR3 length: 15 amino acids. In nucleotides, the CDR3 is TGTGCCAGCAGCGTAGAAGGGGCTAAGCATGATACGCAGTATTTT. Protein sequence: CASSVEGAKHDTQYF.

This rearrangement joins TRBV3-1 (or the pseudogene TRBV3-2) to TRBJ1-1; possible D gene TRBD1, 5 bases. Germline lookup yields CDR1 LGHDT and CDR2 YNNKEL (reference sequence). V lost 4 bases to trimming and J lost 3 bases, with 15 bases between them. This CDR3 spans 15 amino acids. Here the CDR3 reads CASSLGTGGDTEAFF. In nucleotides, the CDR3 is TGTGCCAGCAGCCTGGGGACTGGGGGGGACACTGAAGCTTTCTTT.

The chain recombines TRBV4-2 with TRBJ1-1, with D unresolved. The V end was cut by 0 bases, the J end by 8 bases, with 13 bases between. Germline V lookup: CDR1 LGHNA, CDR2 YNFKEQ. The CDR3 totals 14 residues. CDR3 residues: CASSQDLGALEAFF. Here the CDR3 DNA reads TGTGCCAGCAGCCAAGATCTAGGAGCCCTGGAAGCTTTCTTT.